This is a list of T cell receptor beta chains from one sample in a study of T cell responses to AZD1222 COVID-19 vaccine. Sequencing used immunoSEQ multiplex PCR; TCRdb keeps in-frame clones, though not all of them. In the table there are approximately 170,000 clones, approximately 94% of which are singletons. The source was peripheral blood, collected 28 days after the second AZD1222 dose. These receptors were collected from an adult who received the AZD1222 COVID-19 vaccine. Both conserved end residues are part of each CDR3. D genes are given only for firm matches. Size is omitted from some rows. Given values are once, few, many or a class for expanded clones.

V: TRBV27
size: .
J: TRBJ2-7
D: TRBD2
DNA: TGTGCCAGCGCTAGCAGCGGGAGAGGAATCCGGAATTACGAGCAGTACTTC
CDR3: CASASSGRGIRNYEQYF

V: TRBV7-9
size: .
J: TRBJ2-3
D: TRBD2
DNA: TGTGCCAGCAGCAAATCACCTTTAGCGGGTCCCAATTTGGATACGCAGTATTTT
CDR3: CASSKSPLAGPNLDTQYF

V: TRBV4-3
size: .
J: TRBJ1-3
D: TRBD1
DNA: TGCGCCAGCAGCCAAGATGGGACAGGGAGGGGAAACACCATATATTTT
CDR3: CASSQDGTGRGNTIYF

V: TRBV5-1
size: .
J: TRBJ2-4
D: TRBD2
DNA: TGCGCCAGCAGCGTGGCAGGGACTACAAACATTCAGTACTTC
CDR3: CASSVAGTTNIQYF

V: TRBV27
size: .
J: TRBJ1-5
D: .
DNA: TGTGCCAGCAACCGGACTGAGCCCGGGCCCCAGCATTTT
CDR3: CASNRTEPGPQHF

V: TRBV5-1
size: .
J: TRBJ2-7
D: TRBD2
DNA: TGCGCCAGCAGCTTGGAGCTCAGTCTAGCGGGATCTTACGAGCAGTACTTC
CDR3: CASSLELSLAGSYEQYF

V: TRBV6-5
size: few
J: TRBJ1-2
D: .
DNA: TGTGCCAGCAGGGGGGTGGCGGGAGGCTACACCTTC
CDR3: CASRGVAGGYTF

V: TRBV6-6
size: .
J: TRBJ2-2
D: .
DNA: TGTGCCAGCAGTTACTCGCGTCTCGCGAACACCGGGGAGCTGTTTTTT
CDR3: CASSYSRLANTGELFF

V: TRBV9
size: .
J: TRBJ1-1
D: TRBD1
DNA: TGTGCCAGCAGCGAGGATCAGGGGGGAACTGAAGCTTTCTTT
CDR3: CASSEDQGGTEAFF

V: TRBV12-3/TRBV12-4
size: once
J: TRBJ2-1
D: .
DNA: TGTGCCAGCAGTCGCCGGGACTACAATGAGCAGTTCTTC
CDR3: CASSRRDYNEQFF

V: TRBV19
size: .
J: TRBJ1-1
D: TRBD1
DNA: TGTGCCAGTAGGATGGGACAGCTCGGCGGAACTGAAGCTTTCTTT
CDR3: CASRMGQLGGTEAFF

V: TRBV18
size: .
J: TRBJ1-2
D: .
DNA: TGTGCCAGCTCACCACCAGCCGTAAACTATGGCTACACCTTC
CDR3: CASSPPAVNYGYTF

V: TRBV2
size: .
J: TRBJ2-7
D: .
DNA: TGTGCCAGCAGTGCCCAGGGACACCTTACCTACGAGCAGTACTTC
CDR3: CASSAQGHLTYEQYF

V: TRBV6-5
size: .
J: TRBJ1-2
D: .
DNA: TGTGCCAGCAGTTTCCTACAGTCCCCTTCGAGAGGCTACACCTTC
CDR3: CASSFLQSPSRGYTF

V: TRBV4-2
size: few
J: TRBJ2-7
D: TRBD2
DNA: TGTGCCAGCAGCCAAGGGGGGACTAGCGGGACCTACGAGCAGTACTTC
CDR3: CASSQGGTSGTYEQYF

V: TRBV11-2
size: .
J: TRBJ2-7
D: .
DNA: TGTGCCAGCAGCTCGGACAGCCCCTACGAGCAGTACTTC
CDR3: CASSSDSPYEQYF

V: TRBV6-5
size: .
J: TRBJ1-5
D: TRBD1
DNA: TGTGCCAGCAGCTGGACAGGGGATAGCAATCAGCCCCAGCATTTT
CDR3: CASSWTGDSNQPQHF

V: TRBV14
size: .
J: TRBJ1-1
D: .
DNA: TGTGCCAGCAGCCTAATAGGGGTCCCGAACACTGAAGCTTTCTTT
CDR3: CASSLIGVPNTEAFF

V: TRBV3-1/TRBV3-2
size: .
J: TRBJ2-7
D: .
DNA: TGTGCCAGCAGCTTGACCTACTACGAGCAGTACTTC
CDR3: CASSLTYYEQYF

V: TRBV7-2
size: .
J: TRBJ2-3
D: TRBD1
DNA: TGTGCCAGCAGCCGTGACAGGGGGGGAGATACGCAGTATTTT
CDR3: CASSRDRGGDTQYF

V: TRBV19
size: .
J: TRBJ1-1
D: TRBD1
DNA: TGTGCCAGTAGTACTGGGACAGCTAAACTCGAAGCTTTCTTT
CDR3: CASSTGTAKLEAFF

V: TRBV11-2
size: .
J: TRBJ2-1
D: TRBD2
DNA: TGTGCCAGCAGCTTATCGGGACTAGGGGGCAATGAGCAGTTCTTC
CDR3: CASSLSGLGGNEQFF

V: TRBV5-4
size: .
J: TRBJ2-3
D: TRBD1
DNA: TGTGCCAGCAGCACCGTTGCGGACAGGGCTGATACGCAGTATTTT
CDR3: CASSTVADRADTQYF

V: TRBV18
size: .
J: TRBJ1-1
D: .
DNA: TGTGCCAGCTCACCAGCAGGAACAGGCCCAATGAACACTGAAGCTTTCTTT
CDR3: CASSPAGTGPMNTEAFF

V: TRBV19
size: once
J: TRBJ2-3
D: .
DNA: TGTGCCAGTAGCCATCGCACAGATACGCAGTATTTT
CDR3: CASSHRTDTQYF

V: TRBV7-9
size: .
J: TRBJ2-7
D: TRBD2
DNA: TGTGCCAGCAGCCTCAGCGGGGGGATCTACGAGCAGTACTTC
CDR3: CASSLSGGIYEQYF

V: TRBV5-4
size: .
J: TRBJ1-4
D: .
DNA: TGTGCCAGCAGCACCACCGGGACATCTAATGAAAAACTGTTTTTT
CDR3: CASSTTGTSNEKLFF

V: TRBV6-6
size: .
J: TRBJ1-2
D: .
DNA: TGTGCCAGCAGTTACGGGAAGACTAACTATGGCTACACCTTC
CDR3: CASSYGKTNYGYTF

V: TRBV4-1
size: .
J: TRBJ1-5
D: .
DNA: TGCGCCAGCAGCCAAGATCGGGTATCTCGGGGCAATCAGCCCCAGCATTTT
CDR3: CASSQDRVSRGNQPQHF

V: TRBV11-1
size: .
J: TRBJ2-2
D: .
DNA: TGTGCCAGCAGCTTAGGAAGGGGCACCGGGGAGCTGTTTTTT
CDR3: CASSLGRGTGELFF